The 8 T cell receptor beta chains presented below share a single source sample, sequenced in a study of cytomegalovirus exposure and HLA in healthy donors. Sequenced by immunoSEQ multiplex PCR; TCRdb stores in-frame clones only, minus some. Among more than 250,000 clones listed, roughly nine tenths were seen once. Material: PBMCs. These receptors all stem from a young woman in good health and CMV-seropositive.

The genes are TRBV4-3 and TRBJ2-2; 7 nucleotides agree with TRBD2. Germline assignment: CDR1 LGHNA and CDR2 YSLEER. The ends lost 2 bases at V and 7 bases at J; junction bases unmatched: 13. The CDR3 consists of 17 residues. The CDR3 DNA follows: TGCGCCAGCAGCCAAAAGCTTGGCGGGAGTTTGGGCGGGGAGCTGTTTTTT. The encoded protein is CASSQKLGGSLGGELFF.

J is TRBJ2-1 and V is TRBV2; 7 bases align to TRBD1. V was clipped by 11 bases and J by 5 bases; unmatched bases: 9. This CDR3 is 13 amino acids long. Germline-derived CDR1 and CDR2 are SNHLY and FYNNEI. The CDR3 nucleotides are TGTGCCGGATCGCGAGGGGGCAACAATGAGCAGTTCTTC. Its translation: CAGSRGGNNEQFF. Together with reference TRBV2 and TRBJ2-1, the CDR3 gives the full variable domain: EPEVTQTPSHQVTQMGQEVILRCVPISNHLYFYWYRQILGQKVEFLVSFYNNEISEKSEIFDDQFSVERPDGSNFTLKIRSTKLEDSAMYFCAGSRGGNNEQFFGPGTRLTVL.

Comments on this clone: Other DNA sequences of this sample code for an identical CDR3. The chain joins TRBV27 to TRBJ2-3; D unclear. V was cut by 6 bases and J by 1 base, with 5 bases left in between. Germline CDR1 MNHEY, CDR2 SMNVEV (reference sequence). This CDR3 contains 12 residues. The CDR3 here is CASRRGTDTQYF. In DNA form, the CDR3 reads TGTGCCAGCAGACGGGGCACAGATACGCAGTATTTT.

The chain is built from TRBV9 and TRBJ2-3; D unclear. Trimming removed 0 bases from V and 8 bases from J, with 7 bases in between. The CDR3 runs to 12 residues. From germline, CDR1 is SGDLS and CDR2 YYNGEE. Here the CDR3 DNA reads TGTGCCAGCAGCGTAGGGGAAGGTACGCAGTATTTT. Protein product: CASSVGEGTQYF.

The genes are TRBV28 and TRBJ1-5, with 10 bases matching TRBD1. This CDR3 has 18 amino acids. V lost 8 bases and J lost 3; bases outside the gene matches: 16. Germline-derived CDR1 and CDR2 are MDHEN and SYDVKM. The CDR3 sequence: CASRTHLTGTGDNQPQHF. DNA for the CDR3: TGTGCCAGCCGAACCCACCTGACCGGGACAGGGGACAATCAGCCCCAGCATTTT.

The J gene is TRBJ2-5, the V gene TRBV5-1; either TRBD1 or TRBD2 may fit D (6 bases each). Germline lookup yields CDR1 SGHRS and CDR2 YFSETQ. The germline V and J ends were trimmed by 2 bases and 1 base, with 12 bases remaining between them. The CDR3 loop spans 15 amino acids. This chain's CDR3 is CASSFGGGTQETQYF. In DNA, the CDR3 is TGCGCCAGCAGCTTCGGGGGCGGAACCCAAGAGACCCAGTACTTC. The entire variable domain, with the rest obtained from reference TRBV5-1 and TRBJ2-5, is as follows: KAGVTQTPRYLIKTRGQQVTLSCSPISGHRSVSWYQQTPGQGLQFLFEYFSETQRNKGNFPGRFSGRQFSNSRSEMNVSTLELGDSALYLCASSFGGGTQETQYFGPGTRLLVL.

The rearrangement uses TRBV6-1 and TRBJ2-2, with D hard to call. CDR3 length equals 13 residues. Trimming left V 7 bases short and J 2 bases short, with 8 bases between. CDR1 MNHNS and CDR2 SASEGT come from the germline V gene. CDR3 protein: CASTTLNTGELFF. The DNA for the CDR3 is TGTGCCAGCACGACACTAAACACCGGGGAGCTGTTTTTT.

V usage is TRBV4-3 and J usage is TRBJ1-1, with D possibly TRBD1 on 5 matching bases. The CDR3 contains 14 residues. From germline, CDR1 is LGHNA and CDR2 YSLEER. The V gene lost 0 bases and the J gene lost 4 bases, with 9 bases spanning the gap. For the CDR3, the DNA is TGCGCCAGCAGCCAAGATCGGGGGTCCACTGAAGCTTTCTTT. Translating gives CASSQDRGSTEAFF.